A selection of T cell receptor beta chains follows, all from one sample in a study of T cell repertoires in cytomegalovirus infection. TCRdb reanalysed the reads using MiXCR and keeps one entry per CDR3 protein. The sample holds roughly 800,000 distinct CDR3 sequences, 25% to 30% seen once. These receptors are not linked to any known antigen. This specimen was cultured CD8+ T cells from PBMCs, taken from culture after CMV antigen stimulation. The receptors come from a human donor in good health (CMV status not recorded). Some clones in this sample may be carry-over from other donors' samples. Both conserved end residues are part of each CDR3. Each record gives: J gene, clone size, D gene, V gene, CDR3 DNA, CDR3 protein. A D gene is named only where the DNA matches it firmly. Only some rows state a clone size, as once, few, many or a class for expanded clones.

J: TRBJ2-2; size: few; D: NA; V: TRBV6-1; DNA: TGTGCCAGCAGTTATATGGGGGTCGCCGGGGAGCTGTTTTTT; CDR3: CASSYMGVAGELFF
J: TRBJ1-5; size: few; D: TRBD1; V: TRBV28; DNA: TGTGCCAGCAGTTTGTCTGTGACAGGGAAAGTCCTAGGGAATCAGCCCCAGCATTTT; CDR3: CASSLSVTGKVLGNQPQHF
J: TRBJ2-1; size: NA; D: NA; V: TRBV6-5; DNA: TGTGCCAGCAGTTACGAGGAGGGTAGGGCCTACAATGAGCAGTTCTTC; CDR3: CASSYEEGRAYNEQFF
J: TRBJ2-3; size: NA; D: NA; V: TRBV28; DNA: TGTGCCAGCAGTGCCCCGGTAGCCACCAAGGTATACACAGATACGCAGTATTTT; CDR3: CASSAPVATKVYTDTQYF
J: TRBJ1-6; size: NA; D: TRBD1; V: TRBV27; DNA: TGTGCCAGCACCTGGGGGACAGAGGGTTCACCCCTCCACTTT; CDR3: CASTWGTEGSPLHF
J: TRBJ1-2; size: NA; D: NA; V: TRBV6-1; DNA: TGTGCCAGCGGTAGTGAAGGTTCCGGGGGCTACACCTTC; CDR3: CASGSEGSGGYTF
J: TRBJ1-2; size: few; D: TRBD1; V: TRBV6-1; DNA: TGTGCCAGCAGTTCCAACGGACAGGGGATCTCCCCGAACGGCTACACCTTC; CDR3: CASSSNGQGISPNGYTF
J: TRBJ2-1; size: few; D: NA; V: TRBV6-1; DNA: TGTGCCAGCAGAGCCACGAGGCGGACCGAGCAGTTCTTC; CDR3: CASRATRRTEQFF
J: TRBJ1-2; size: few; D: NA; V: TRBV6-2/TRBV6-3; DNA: TGTGCCAGCAGTTACTCTCCAGGGTCTGAGTATGGCTACACCTTC; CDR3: CASSYSPGSEYGYTF
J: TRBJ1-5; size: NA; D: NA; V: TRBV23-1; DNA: TGCGCCAGCCGGCTTGGGCGTCAGCCCCAGCATTTT; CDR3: CASRLGRQPQHF
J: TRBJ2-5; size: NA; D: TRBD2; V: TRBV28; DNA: TGTGCCAGCAGTTTACCCAGACTAGCGGGGGACTCCAGGGAGACCCAGTACTTC; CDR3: CASSLPRLAGDSRETQYF
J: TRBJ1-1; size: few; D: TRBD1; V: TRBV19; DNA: TGTGCCAGTAGTGGGCCCTCCGGGACAGGGGGTTGGAACACTGAAGCTTTCTTT; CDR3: CASSGPSGTGGWNTEAFF
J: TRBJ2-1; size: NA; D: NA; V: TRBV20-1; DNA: TGCAGTGCTAGAGGGGGCTCCGTCGATGAGCAGTTCTTC; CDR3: CSARGGSVDEQFF
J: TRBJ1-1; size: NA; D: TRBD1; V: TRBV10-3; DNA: TGTGCCACCAGGGACAGGGGGATTGGGAGCACTGAAGCTTTCTTT; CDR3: CATRDRGIGSTEAFF
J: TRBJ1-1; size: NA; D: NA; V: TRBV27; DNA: TGTGCCAGCAGTTTTTCCCTTCAGGGAAGTACTGAAGCTTTCTTT; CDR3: CASSFSLQGSTEAFF
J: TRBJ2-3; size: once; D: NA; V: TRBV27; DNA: TGTGCCAGCAGTTTATCGGCCGGGGAAGGGTGGACGCTTTTTACAGATACGCAGTATTTT; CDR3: CASSLSAGEGWTLFTDTQYF
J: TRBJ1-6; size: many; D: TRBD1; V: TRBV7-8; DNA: TGTGCCAGCAGCTTAGTTTGGACAGGGTTCTACCCTAATTCACCCCTCCACTTT; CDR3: CASSLVWTGFYPNSPLHF
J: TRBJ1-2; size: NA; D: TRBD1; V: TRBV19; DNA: TGTGCCAGTAGTATACCGGTGGGACAGGGGCTGAATGGCTACACCTTC; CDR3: CASSIPVGQGLNGYTF
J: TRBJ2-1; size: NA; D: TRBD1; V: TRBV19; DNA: TGTGCCAGTCGCAGGGACAGGGGATCCTACAATGAGCAGTTCTTC; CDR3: CASRRDRGSYNEQFF
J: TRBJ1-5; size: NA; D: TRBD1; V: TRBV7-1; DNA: TGTGCCAGCAGCGCAGCGGACAGGGGTAAGGGTCAGCCCCAGCATTTT; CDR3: CASSAADRGKGQPQHF
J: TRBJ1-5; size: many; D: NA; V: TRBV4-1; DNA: TGCGCCAGCAGCCAAGGGACAGGCAATCAGCCCCAGCATTTT; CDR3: CASSQGTGNQPQHF
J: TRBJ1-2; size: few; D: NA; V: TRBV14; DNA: TGTGCCAGCAGCCAAGGCAGGGCCTATGGCTACACCTTC; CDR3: CASSQGRAYGYTF
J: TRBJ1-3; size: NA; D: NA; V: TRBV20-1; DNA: TGCAGTGCTATTACAGGGTCCTCTGGAAACACCATATATTTT; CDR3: CSAITGSSGNTIYF
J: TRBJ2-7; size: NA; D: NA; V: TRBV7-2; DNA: TGTGCCAGCAGCCGGACTGGCACTGACGAGCAGTACTTC; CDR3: CASSRTGTDEQYF
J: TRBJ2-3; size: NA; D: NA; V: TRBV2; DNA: TGTGCCAGCAGTGAAGAGGGGATCACAGATACGCAGTATTTT; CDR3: CASSEEGITDTQYF
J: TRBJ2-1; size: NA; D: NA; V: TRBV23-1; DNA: TGCGCCAGCAGTCAATCGATTTGGGAAATAAGTGAGCAGTTCTTC; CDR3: CASSQSIWEISEQFF
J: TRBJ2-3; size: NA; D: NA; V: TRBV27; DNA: TGTGCCAGCAGCAAAATGGGCACAGATACGCAGTATTTT; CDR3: CASSKMGTDTQYF
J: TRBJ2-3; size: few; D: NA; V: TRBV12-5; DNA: TGTGCTAGTCGGGCGGCGGAGGGGGATGGCACAGATACGCAGTATTTT; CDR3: CASRAAEGDGTDTQYF
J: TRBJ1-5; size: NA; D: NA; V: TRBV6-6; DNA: TGTGCCAGCAGTCCCCGGACGGGGGCACGGGGTCAGCCCCAGCATTTT; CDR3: CASSPRTGARGQPQHF
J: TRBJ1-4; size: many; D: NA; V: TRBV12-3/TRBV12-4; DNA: TGTGCCAGCAGTTCCCGGGAAAAACTGTTTTTT; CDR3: CASSSREKLFF
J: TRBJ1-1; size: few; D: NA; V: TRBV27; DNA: TGTGCCAGCAGTTTGATAGGGGCCCGGGGGACTGAAGCTTTCTTT; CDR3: CASSLIGARGTEAFF
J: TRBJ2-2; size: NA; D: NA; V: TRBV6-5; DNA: TGTGCCAGCAGTTACTCGATTGCCGGGGAGCTGTTTTTT; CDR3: CASSYSIAGELFF
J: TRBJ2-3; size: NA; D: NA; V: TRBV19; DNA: TGTGCCAGTAGTATTCGGGGCAGAGGCACAGATACGCAGTATTTT; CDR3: CASSIRGRGTDTQYF
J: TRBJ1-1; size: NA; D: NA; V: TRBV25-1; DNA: TGTGCCAGCAGTGAATTTGTTGGGCCGAACACTGAAGCTTTCTTT; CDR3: CASSEFVGPNTEAFF
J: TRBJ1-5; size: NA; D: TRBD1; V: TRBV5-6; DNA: TGTGCCAGCAGCCGCCGGGACAGGCTATTCAATCAGCCCCAGCATTTT; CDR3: CASSRRDRLFNQPQHF
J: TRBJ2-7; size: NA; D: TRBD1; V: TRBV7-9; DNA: TGTGCCAGCAGCTTCGGGACAGGGGTTGCCTCCTACGAGCAGTACTTC; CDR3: CASSFGTGVASYEQYF
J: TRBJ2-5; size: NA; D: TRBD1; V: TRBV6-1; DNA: TGTGCCAGCAGTACGCAGGGGGCGGGTCGGGAGACCCAGTACTTC; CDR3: CASSTQGAGRETQYF
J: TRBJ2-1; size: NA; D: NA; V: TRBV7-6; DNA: TGTGCCAGCAGCTCCGCCGCCCATGAGCAGTTCTTC; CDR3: CASSSAAHEQFF
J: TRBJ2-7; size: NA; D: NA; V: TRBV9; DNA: TGTGCCAGCAGCGTAGAGGGAAAAAGCTCCTACGAGCAGTACTTC; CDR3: CASSVEGKSSYEQYF
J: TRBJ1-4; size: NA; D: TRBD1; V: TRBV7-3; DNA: TGTGCCAGCAGCCGACAGGGGGCTGCTAATGAAAAACTGTTTTTT; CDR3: CASSRQGAANEKLFF
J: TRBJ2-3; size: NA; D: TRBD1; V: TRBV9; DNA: TGTGCCAGCAGGGGGACAGGGAGGGCAGATACGCAGTATTTT; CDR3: CASRGTGRADTQYF
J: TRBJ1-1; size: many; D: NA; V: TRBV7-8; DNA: TGTGCCAGCAGCTCAACCCCGGGACGGAACACTGAAGCTTTCTTT; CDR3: CASSSTPGRNTEAFF
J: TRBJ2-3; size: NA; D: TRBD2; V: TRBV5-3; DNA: TGTGCCAGCTACCCGACGGGGGGGCCGGCAGATACGCAGTATTTT; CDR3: CASYPTGGPADTQYF
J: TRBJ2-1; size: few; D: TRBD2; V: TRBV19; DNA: TGTGCCAGTAGTATGTTAGCGGGGGGGCCCTATGAGCAGTTCTTC; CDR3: CASSMLAGGPYEQFF
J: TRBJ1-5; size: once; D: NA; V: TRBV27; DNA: TGTGCCAGCAGGCGTTATTATGGAAATCAGCCCCAGCATTTT; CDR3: CASRRYYGNQPQHF
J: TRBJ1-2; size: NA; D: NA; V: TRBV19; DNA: TGTGCCAGTAACGTGGGGGGCGAGGTTGGCTACACCTTC; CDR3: CASNVGGEVGYTF
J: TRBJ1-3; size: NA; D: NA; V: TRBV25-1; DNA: TGTGCCAGCAGTGAATATTTTGCCTCCCAAGTCTCTGGAAACACCATATATTTT; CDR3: CASSEYFASQVSGNTIYF
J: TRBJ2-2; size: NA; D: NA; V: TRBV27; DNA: TGTGCCAGCAGATGGGGGGGCCCCCTTGCCGGGGAGCTGTTTTTT; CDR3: CASRWGGPLAGELFF
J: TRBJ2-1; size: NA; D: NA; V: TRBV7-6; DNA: TGTGCCAGCAGCTCCCCCCTGACGGGGAGAAATGAGCAGTTCTTC; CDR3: CASSSPLTGRNEQFF
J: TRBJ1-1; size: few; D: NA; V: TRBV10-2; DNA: TGCGCCAGCAGTGAGCTCTTGATGGGTGACACTGAAGCTTTCTTT; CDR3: CASSELLMGDTEAFF
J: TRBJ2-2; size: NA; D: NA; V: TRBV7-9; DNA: TGTGCCAGCAGCGACGAGGTCCGGGGGGAGCTGTTTTTT; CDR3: CASSDEVRGELFF
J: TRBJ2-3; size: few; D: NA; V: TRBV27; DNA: TGTGCCAGCAGTTCGCACTCAGATACGCAGTATTTT; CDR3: CASSSHSDTQYF
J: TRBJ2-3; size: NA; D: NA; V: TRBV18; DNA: TGTGCCAGCTCACCACGATGGGCCACAGATACGCAGTATTTT; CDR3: CASSPRWATDTQYF
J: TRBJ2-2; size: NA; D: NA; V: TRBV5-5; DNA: TGTGCCAGCAGCTTGCAGGAAGCGAACACCGGGGAGCTGTTTTTT; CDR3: CASSLQEANTGELFF
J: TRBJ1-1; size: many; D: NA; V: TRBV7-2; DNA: TGTGCCAGCAGCTCCGGGATGAACACTGAAGCTTTCTTT; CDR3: CASSSGMNTEAFF
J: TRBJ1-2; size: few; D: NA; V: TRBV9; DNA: TGTGCCAGCATGACCTCTAACGGCTACACCTTC; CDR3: CASMTSNGYTF
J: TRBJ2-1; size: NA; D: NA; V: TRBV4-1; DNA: TGCGCCAGCAGCCAAGATGGAGCAAAGGAACTGGACAATGAGCAGTTCTTC; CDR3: CASSQDGAKELDNEQFF
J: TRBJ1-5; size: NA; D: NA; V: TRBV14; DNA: TGTGCCAGCAGCCGGGAGGTTAATCAGCCCCAGCATTTT; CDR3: CASSREVNQPQHF
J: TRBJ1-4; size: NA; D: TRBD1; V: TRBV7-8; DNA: TGTGCCAGCAGCTTACAGGGGGCGGCAACTAATGAAAAACTGTTTTTT; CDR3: CASSLQGAATNEKLFF